This T cell receptor beta chain emerged from a study of T cells in Graves' hyperthyroidism and ophthalmopathy. V lost 6 bases and J lost 10; bases outside the gene matches: 16. Germline V gene lookup returns CDR1 MDHEN and CDR2 SYDVKM. CDR3 length: 16 residues. It was RNA transcripts that yielded the amplified TCR beta CDR3 regions. HTBI primers were employed in a first-round RT-PCR of the TCR CDR3. One entry per CDR3 protein results from TCRdb running MiXCR on the multiplex PCR reads. The sample lists 700,000 or so distinct CDR3 sequences; more than 12% were seen once. The table lists this clonotype with many counts. Its antigen is not known. Patients were excluded for uncontrolled infection, other autoimmune disease, pregnancy or lactation. Study findings and constraints: From stable hyperthyroidism, ophthalmopathy was set apart by a 13 V-J model.

The chain combines TRBV28 with TRBJ1-5; TRBD1 aligns across 9 bases. The sequencing input was blood. The TCR was taken from a woman aged 45-65 years with Graves' ophthalmopathy. The CDR3 coding sequence is TGTGCCAGCAGCCGTCCCGGGACAGGGTTCTTTCGACCCCAGCATTTT. It yields the protein CASSRPGTGFFRPQHF.